One TCR beta chain is described in this entry. The entry originates in a study of blood T cell repertoires in COVID-19. Study-wide context: Acute and convalescent COVID-19 specimens originated in the United States, Italy and Spain. Nucleic acid was either cDNA or gDNA, and it came from T cells, B-cell-depleted T cells, or PBMCs.

As handled by the study authors: Nucleated cell counts were estimated from reference gene primer amplification. Only in-frame clones appear in the TCRdb table, and some are missing; sequencing was by immunoSEQ multiplex PCR. V, J and clone size derive from that table, while D and trimming were established from the DNA sequence. The table shows approximately 97,000 clones, with about 90% occurring only once. Seattle patients were enrolled during active infection and followed longitudinally. J lost 3 bases, V lost 5 bases, and 3 bases had no gene match. The CDR3 has 14 amino acids. CDR1 is SEHNR, CDR2 FQNEAQ, per germline (reference sequence).

This receptor was identified in a middle-aged man with COVID-19, enrolled during active disease. The chain is built from TRBV7-9 and TRBJ2-7, with 11 bases identical to TRBD1. Source material: peripheral blood. CDR3 region: CASSKDRGLYEQYF. In DNA, the CDR3 is TGTGCCAGCAGCAAGGACAGGGGGCTCTACGAGCAGTACTTC.